Presented here are 15 T cell receptor beta chains from one specimen sequenced in a study of Tregs in tolerant kidney transplant recipients. Only in-frame clones appear in the TCRdb table, and some are missing; sequencing was by immunoSEQ multiplex PCR. Its table lists about 48,000 clones. The specimen comprised CD4+ T cells from blood, sampled before the transplant. The receptor set was obtained from a human donor who received a combined kidney and bone marrow transplant.

In the case of this clone: The read terminates 3 residues before the CDR3 end, so the remaining end is supplied by the germline J gene. The V gene is TRBV19, the J gene TRBJ2-1, with D tentatively TRBD2 (6 bases). CDR1 and CDR2 (germline): LNHDA, SQIVND (reference sequence). This CDR3 spans 16 amino acids. The V gene lost 7 bases and the J gene lost 4 bases, with 20 bases spanning the gap. CDR3 DNA, as far as it was read: TGTGCCAGTACTTCAGCGGGTCCAGCCATTTACAATGAG. Protein: CASTSAGPAIYNE. The entire CDR3 protein reads CASTSAGPAIYNEQFF. Combining the CDR3 with reference TRBV19 and TRBJ2-1 gives the whole variable domain DGGITQSPKYLFRKEGQNVTLSCEQNLNHDAMYWYRQDPGQGLRLIYYSQIVNDFQKGDIAEGYSVSREKKESFPLTVTSAQKNPTAFYLCASTSAGPAIYNEQFFGPGTRLTVL.

Remarks on this clone: The read ends 3 residues before the CDR3 terminus; that terminus is restored from the germline J gene. The chain employs TRBV18 and TRBJ1-2; 9 nucleotides align to TRBD1. Germline CDR1 and CDR2: KGHSH and LQKENI. The V segment lost 4 bases and the J segment 3 bases; nucleotides outside the gene matches: 3. The CDR3 covers 14 residues. Partial CDR3 DNA: TGTGCCAGCTCACTCCGACAGGGGGACTATGGC. Protein: CASSLRQGDYG. The complete CDR3 sequence is CASSLRQGDYGYTF.

Note on this clone: With the read ending 3 residues before the CDR3 end, the germline J gene is used to fill in that end. V and J are TRBV18 and TRBJ2-1; possibly TRBD2 for D (5 bases). Germline CDR1 KGHSH, CDR2 LQKENI. The V and J ends lost 2 bases and 6 bases respectively, with 14 bases between them. The CDR3 length is 15 residues. CDR3 in amino acids: CASSPEKLALNEQFF. The part of the CDR3 DNA that was read is TGTGCCAGCTCACCAGAGAAGCTAGCCCTCAATGAG.

Comment on this clone: The read ends 3 residues shy of where the CDR3 ends; the end is completed using the germline J gene. The J gene is TRBJ1-3, the V gene TRBV7-2, with TRBD1 matching over 7 bases. The J segment lost 2 bases and the V segment lost 5 bases, leaving 3 bases of the junction unmatched. This CDR3 has 14 amino acids. Germline CDR1 is SGHTA and CDR2 is FQGNSA. CDR3 DNA, as far as it was read: TGTGCCAGCAGCGCCCAGGGGGCTGGAAACACC. Translation gives CASSAQGAGNT. The CDR3, in full, reads CASSAQGAGNTIYF.

As concerns this clone: The read falls 3 residues short of the CDR3 end, and the missing part is taken from the germline J gene. This rearrangement joins TRBV30 to TRBJ2-1; 12 bases agree with TRBD2. The CDR3 contains 15 residues. Germline CDR1 GTSNPN, CDR2 SVGIG (reference sequence). V lost 2 bases and J lost 6; bases outside the gene matches: 5. The CDR3 DNA, read in part, is TGTGCCTGGAGTCCCTGGGGACTAGCGGGCAATGAG. It codes for CAWSPWGLAGNE. The entire CDR3 protein reads CAWSPWGLAGNEQFF. Looking up the rest from reference TRBV30 and TRBJ2-1 gives the full variable domain: SQTIHQWPATLVQPVGSPLSLECTVEGTSNPNLYWYRQAAGRGLQLLFYSVGIGQISSEVPQNLSASRPQDRQFILSSKKLLLSDSGFYLCAWSPWGLAGNEQFFGPGTRLTVL.

As regards this clone: The read stops 3 residues short of the end of the CDR3; the missing end is completed from the germline J gene. This chain connects TRBV20-1 to TRBJ2-3; 13 positions agree with TRBD2. Trimming removed 0 bases from V and 6 bases from J; junction bases left unmatched: 6. The V gene's germline CDR1 is DFQATT and CDR2 SNEGSKA (reference sequence). The CDR3 length is 16 residues. Here the CDR3 reads CSARDRGLAGRDTQYF. Incomplete CDR3 DNA: TGCAGTGCTAGAGATAGGGGACTAGCGGGAAGGGATACG.

As concerns this clone: The read falls 3 residues short of the CDR3 end, and the missing part is taken from the germline J gene. The rearrangement uses TRBV20-1 and TRBJ2-3; 11 bases match TRBD2. V lost 4 bases to trimming and J lost 2 bases; unmatched junction nucleotides: 5. From germline, CDR1 is DFQATT and CDR2 SNEGSKA (reference sequence). This CDR3 spans 15 amino acids. The CDR3 spells CSATGLAAVTDTQYF. The CDR3 DNA, read in part, is TGCAGTGCTACGGGACTAGCGGCCGTCACAGATACG.

A note on this clone: The observed sequence ends 3 residues before the CDR3 terminus, with the missing tail filled in from the germline J gene. The chain is built from TRBV2 and TRBJ2-6; no definite D call. The CDR3 is 14 amino acids. CDR1 is SNHLY and CDR2 is FYNNEI in the germline V gene. The germline V and J ends were trimmed by 3 bases and 12 bases, with 15 bases remaining between them. CDR3 in amino acids: CASSESGPVSVLTF. The covered CDR3 bases are TGTGCCAGCAGTGAGAGTGGGCCAGTCAGCGTC.

To note about this clone: Read coverage stops 3 residues before the CDR3 terminus; the germline J gene supplies the remainder. V usage is TRBV30 and J usage is TRBJ2-5; TRBD1 agrees at 11 bases. CDR3 length: 15 residues. V was pared by 5 bases and J by 2 bases, with 7 bases of the junction left unmatched. CDR1 is GTSNPN and CDR2 is SVGIG in the germline V gene (reference sequence). Partial CDR3 DNA: TGTGCCTGGGTCAAAGGGACAGGGGGACAAGAGACC. It yields the protein CAWVKGTGGQET. The CDR3 as a whole reads CAWVKGTGGQETQYF.

Concerning this clone: The read ends 3 residues before the CDR3 terminus; that terminus is restored from the germline J gene. V gene TRBV6-2 or TRBV6-3 combines with J gene TRBJ2-5, with a possible D match to TRBD1 (5 bases). Per germline, CDR1 MNHEY and CDR2 SVGEGT. Deletions cut 7 bases from V and 7 bases from J, with 16 bases between. The CDR3 is 13 residues long. Incomplete CDR3 DNA: TGTGCCAGCACCGGCTGGACACCAGGGACC. As protein: CASTGWTPGT. The entire CDR3 is CASTGWTPGTQYF.

As concerns this clone: Read coverage stops 3 residues before the CDR3 terminus; the germline J gene supplies the remainder. V is TRBV5-1 and J is TRBJ2-7, with 9 bases identical to TRBD1. Germline V gene lookup returns CDR1 SGHRS and CDR2 YFSETQ. V lost 4 bases and J lost 2; bases outside the gene matches: 10. The CDR3 extends over 16 amino acids. CDR3 DNA, as far as it was read: TGCGCCAGCAGCGGAACTAGGGACAGGGTAACCTACGAG. Translation gives CASSGTRDRVTYE. The CDR3, in full, reads CASSGTRDRVTYEQYF.

Concerning this clone itself: The CDR3 end falls 3 residues outside the read, so it is completed with the germline J gene. V usage is TRBV19 and J usage is TRBJ2-7; D is ambiguous. V lost 5 bases and J lost 3, with 14 bases in between. This CDR3 has 14 amino acids. Looked up from germline, CDR1 is LNHDA and CDR2 is SQIVND (reference sequence). Partial CDR3 DNA: TGTGCCAGTAGTTACGGGTTTACCAACTACGAG. This sequence encodes CASSYGFTNYE. Given in full, the CDR3 is CASSYGFTNYEQYF.

Points on this clone: The sequenced fragment ends 3 residues before the CDR3 boundary, so the rest is inferred from the germline J gene. The rearrangement joins TRBV5-6 to TRBJ1-6; D unresolved. The CDR3 spans 13 residues. With 0 bases removed from V and 8 bases from J, the gap between germline ends came to 6 bases. From germline, CDR1 is SGHDT and CDR2 YYEEEE. The CDR3 sequence: CASSLGLHSPLHF. The CDR3 bases that were read are TGTGCCAGCAGCTTGGGACTCCATTCACCC.

Worth noting for this clone: The read terminates 3 residues ahead of where the CDR3 ends, so the germline J gene completes it. The chain combines TRBV12-3 or TRBV12-4 with TRBJ2-1; 9 nucleotides agree with TRBD2. This CDR3 has 17 residues. V lost 4 bases, J lost 5 bases, and 12 bases stayed unmatched. The CDR3 DNA, read in part, is TGTGCCAGCAGTTCGAACCCCGGCCTAGCGGGAAACAATGAG. Protein: CASSSNPGLAGNNE. The complete CDR3 sequence is CASSSNPGLAGNNEQFF.

Of note for this clone: The CDR3 end is not reached by the read, which stops 3 residues before it; the germline J gene fills it in. The chain uses TRBV19 and TRBJ2-1; 8 nucleotides agree with TRBD1. This CDR3 is built from 15 residues. V lost 11 bases and J lost 3; bases outside the gene matches: 12. The germline CDR1 and CDR2 sequences are LNHDA and SQIVND (reference sequence). CDR3: CASARGGQDYNEQFF. The covered CDR3 bases are TGTGCCTCCGCCCGAGGGGGACAGGACTACAATGAG.